A selection of T cell receptor beta chains follows, all from one sample in a study of shared clonotypes between healthy human individuals. The assay was immunoSEQ multiplex PCR, and TCRdb's table has in-frame clones only and misses some. Of 2 million or so clones in the sample, roughly 96% were seen once. The sample taken for sequencing was naive CD4+ T cells sorted from blood. The receptors stem from a man between 18 and 35 years old in good health. CDR3s include the opening cysteine and the closing phenylalanine or tryptophan. D genes are given only for firm matches. The size of a clone is reported for some rows only, either as once, few or many, or as a class for expanded clones.

NA TRBJ1-5 NA TRBV28 CASSLWGEGGQPQHF TGTGCCAGCAGTTTATGGGGGGAAGGGGGTCAGCCCCAGCATTTT
TRBD2 TRBJ2-3 NA TRBV11-2 CASSLVSGSADTQYF TGTGCCAGCAGCTTAGTCAGCGGGAGCGCAGATACGCAGTATTTT
TRBD1 TRBJ1-1 NA TRBV5-6 CASSLGGMNTEAFF TGTGCCAGCAGCTTAGGGGGCATGAACACTGAAGCTTTCTTT
NA TRBJ1-5 NA TRBV6-1 CASSESLWLAEHSNQPQHF TGTGCCAGCAGTGAATCATTGTGGTTGGCAGAGCATAGCAATCAGCCCCAGCATTTT
TRBD2 TRBJ2-7 once TRBV9 CASSVDGREQYF TGTGCCAGCAGCGTAGACGGGAGGGAGCAGTACTTC
NA TRBJ1-6 NA TRBV10-3 CAVSEQTYNSPLHF TGTGCCGTCAGTGAACAGACCTATAATTCACCCCTCCACTTT
TRBD2 TRBJ2-3 NA TRBV10-1 CASSESTSGISTDTQYF TGCGCCAGCAGTGAGTCCACTAGCGGGATTAGCACAGATACGCAGTATTTT
TRBD2 TRBJ2-1 NA TRBV19 CASSISGSWNEQFF TGTGCCAGTAGTATAAGCGGGAGTTGGAATGAGCAGTTCTTC
NA TRBJ2-1 NA TRBV18 CASSPGLGDGEQFF TGTGCCAGCTCACCCGGGCTAGGGGACGGTGAGCAGTTCTTC
NA TRBJ2-7 NA TRBV7-9 CASSLGGEGTARFGYEQYF TGTGCCAGCAGCTTAGGAGGAGAAGGGACGGCCCGGTTCGGCTACGAGCAGTACTTC
TRBD1 TRBJ1-6 NA TRBV19 CASSIAGTGRSPLHF TGTGCCAGTAGTATAGCTGGGACAGGGCGGTCACCCCTCCACTTT
NA TRBJ1-2 NA TRBV6-5 CASKREGGSYGYTF TGTGCCAGCAAAAGGGAAGGGGGAAGTTATGGCTACACCTTC
NA TRBJ2-5 NA TRBV28 CASTQGGQETQYF TGTGCCAGCACACAGGGGGGGCAAGAGACCCAGTACTTC
NA TRBJ2-7 NA TRBV19 CASSISRQSSHEQYF TGTGCCAGTAGTATCTCGCGACAGAGCTCACACGAGCAGTACTTC
NA TRBJ2-3 NA TRBV5-4 CASSPGLTTDTQYF TGTGCCAGCAGCCCCGGACTTACCACAGATACGCAGTATTTT
NA TRBJ1-1 once TRBV5-1 CASTPTGTINTEAFF TGCGCCAGCACCCCTACAGGGACAATCAACACTGAAGCTTTCTTT
TRBD2 TRBJ2-3 NA TRBV27 CASSLSGLAGSTDTQYF TGTGCCAGCAGTTTATCGGGGCTAGCGGGGAGCACAGATACGCAGTATTTT
NA TRBJ2-3 NA TRBV5-4 CASSKIWDGTDTQYF TGTGCCAGCAGCAAAATCTGGGACGGCACAGATACGCAGTATTTT
NA TRBJ1-3 NA TRBV6-5 CASKTSRGGNTIYF TGTGCCAGCAAAACTTCCAGGGGTGGAAACACCATATATTTT
NA TRBJ1-2 NA TRBV6-1 CASSEAETAIRDTF TGTGCCAGCAGTGAAGCGGAGACGGCTATTAGAGACACCTTC
NA TRBJ2-7 NA TRBV30 CAWSVRDEQYF TGTGCCTGGAGTGTCAGGGACGAGCAGTACTTC
TRBD2 TRBJ2-7 NA TRBV5-1 CASSLTSDSYEQYF TGCGCCAGCAGCTTAACTAGCGACTCCTACGAGCAGTACTTC
TRBD2 TRBJ2-3 NA TRBV11-2 CASSLGRGAVGDTQYF TGTGCCAGCAGCTTGGGGCGGGGGGCAGTTGGAGATACGCAGTATTTT
NA TRBJ1-1 NA TRBV30 CAWTFQPGLEAFF TGTGCCTGGACCTTCCAGCCGGGCCTTGAAGCTTTCTTT
NA TRBJ1-2 NA TRBV30 CAWSDSGYGYTF TGTGCCTGGAGTGACAGTGGCTATGGCTACACCTTC
NA TRBJ2-7 NA TRBV5-1 CASSLAQQFGPLFLYEQYF TGCGCCAGCAGCTTGGCCCAGCAGTTTGGGCCCCTATTCCTATACGAGCAGTACTTC
TRBD1 TRBJ2-1 NA TRBV5-5 CASSEGTGAYNEQFF TGTGCCAGCAGCGAAGGGACAGGTGCTTACAATGAGCAGTTCTTC
NA TRBJ2-5 once TRBV5-1 CASSFSNGETQYF TGCGCCAGCAGCTTTTCAAACGGGGAGACCCAGTACTTC
NA TRBJ1-6 few TRBV6-5 CASSYLHSPLHF TGTGCCAGCAGTTACTTACATTCACCCCTCCACTTT
NA TRBJ2-1 NA TRBV5-1 CASTLLVTPSYNEQFF TGCGCCAGCACCCTACTAGTGACACCCTCCTACAATGAGCAGTTCTTC
NA TRBJ2-1 NA TRBV7-8 CASSLGIASTYNEQFF TGTGCCAGCAGCTTAGGAATCGCATCGACCTACAATGAGCAGTTCTTC
NA TRBJ2-1 NA TRBV18 CASSPKGGIEGHEQFF TGTGCCAGCTCACCAAAAGGCGGGATCGAAGGCCATGAGCAGTTCTTC
NA TRBJ1-5 NA TRBV6-1 CASSAADYNQPQHF TGTGCCAGCAGTGCGGCAGACTACAATCAGCCCCAGCATTTT
TRBD2 TRBJ2-5 NA TRBV7-9 CASSQVAGDLETQYF TGTGCCAGCAGCCAAGTAGCGGGAGATCTGGAGACCCAGTACTTC
TRBD1 TRBJ2-7 once TRBV30 CAWMGTGVGEQYF TGTGCCTGGATGGGGACAGGGGTGGGGGAGCAGTACTTC
NA TRBJ1-1 NA TRBV28 CASSSRTEGAFF TGTGCCAGCAGTTCTAGGACAGAAGGAGCTTTCTTT
NA TRBJ2-7 NA TRBV11-2 CASSLDTSEQYF TGTGCCAGCAGCTTAGATACCAGCGAGCAGTACTTC
NA TRBJ2-1 NA TRBV10-1 CASSEHIYNEQFF TGCGCCAGCAGTGAGCATATTTACAATGAGCAGTTCTTC
TRBD1 TRBJ1-1 NA TRBV28 CASSLRQGFSMNTEAFF TGTGCCAGCAGTCTAAGACAGGGGTTTTCTATGAACACTGAAGCTTTCTTT
NA TRBJ1-5 NA TRBV30 CAWSVPGAGPQHF TGTGCCTGGAGTGTACCCGGGGCCGGGCCCCAGCATTTT
NA TRBJ1-3 NA TRBV21-1 CAAHLDRGGNTIYF TGTGCCGCCCACCTCGACAGGGGAGGAAACACCATATATTTT
NA TRBJ2-5 NA TRBV6-6 CASSYREQETQYF TGTGCCAGCAGTTACAGAGAGCAAGAGACCCAGTACTTC
NA TRBJ2-7 NA TRBV9 CASSAQVNNEQYF TGTGCCAGCAGCGCTCAGGTGAATAACGAGCAGTACTTC